The 26 T cell receptor beta chains below were found in one sample sequenced in a study of cytomegalovirus exposure and HLA in healthy donors. Data came from immunoSEQ multiplex PCR; TCRdb stores just in-frame clones and leaves some out. This table has some 170,000 clones, 80% to 90% appearing once. Source material: PBMCs. The receptors were sampled from a woman between 18 and 29 years old in good health and CMV-seronegative.

The rearrangement joins TRBV18 to TRBJ2-5, with TRBD2 matching 7 bases. CDR1 is KGHSH and CDR2 is LQKENI in the germline V gene. The CDR3 has 13 residues. V was pared by 1 base and J by 5 bases, with 1 base of the junction left unmatched. CDR3 sequence (DNA): TGTGCCAGCTCACCACAGGGAGGGGAGACCCAGTACTTC. It specifies CASSPQGGETQYF.

The V and J genes are TRBV12-5 and TRBJ2-1; a possible D gene is TRBD1 (5 bases). Between the trimmed V and J ends, which lost 0 bases and 1 base, there was a span of 7 bases. The CDR3 totals 15 residues. CDR1 is LGHNT and CDR2 is FRNRAP in the germline V gene. Here the CDR3 DNA reads TGTGCTAGTGGTTTGGTGCAGGGATCCTACAATGAGCAGTTCTTC. Translating gives CASGLVQGSYNEQFF.

This chain uses TRBV7-2 with TRBJ2-5, with D possibly matching TRBD1 (6 bases). The CDR3 totals 14 residues. Deletions cut 4 bases from V and 5 bases from J, with 14 bases between. Germline assignment: CDR1 SGHTA and CDR2 FQGNSA. CDR3 nucleotides: TGTGCCAGCAGCTCTCCCAGGGGTTACGAGACCCAGTACTTC. Amino acid sequence: CASSSPRGYETQYF.

Of note for this clone: Other DNA sequences in this sample translate to the same CDR3. CDR3 in DNA: TGTGCCAGCAGCTTCCGACAGGGGAACACTGAAGCTTTCTTT. Translated: CASSFRQGNTEAFF. V and J are TRBV5-6 and TRBJ1-1, with 7 bases fitting TRBD1. V was pared by 2 bases and J by 1 base, with 2 bases of the junction left unmatched. Germline V gene sequence: CDR1 SGHDT, CDR2 YYEEEE. This CDR3 has 14 amino acids.

The chain combines TRBV7-2 with TRBJ1-1, with D uncertain. V lost 5 bases and J 0 bases, leaving 13 bases between the germline ends. Germline V lookup: CDR1 SGHTA, CDR2 FQGNSA. The CDR3 runs to 15 residues. This chain's CDR3 is CASSPSTDMNTEAFF. The CDR3 DNA sequence: TGTGCCAGCAGCCCCAGTACAGACATGAACACTGAAGCTTTCTTT.

The V gene is TRBV18, the J gene TRBJ2-2; TRBD1 matches at 8 bases. This CDR3 spans 14 amino acids. Germline CDR1 and CDR2: KGHSH and LQKENI. The junction had 1 base not matched to a gene; V was cut back by 6 bases and J by 1 base. CDR3 amino acids: CASSGTGNTGELFF. In nucleotides, the CDR3 is TGTGCCAGCTCCGGGACAGGGAACACCGGGGAGCTGTTTTTT.

The chain is built from TRBV7-2 and TRBJ2-3; TRBD2 matches 8 bases. V shed 7 bases, J shed 0 bases, and the junction held 12 bases outside the gene matches. The length of the CDR3 is 17 residues. Per the germline V gene, CDR1 is SGHTA and CDR2 is FQGNSA. DNA of the CDR3: TGTGCCAGCAATCCTCGGCTAGCGGGTCCTAGCACAGATACGCAGTATTTT. Protein sequence: CASNPRLAGPSTDTQYF. The complete variable domain, with remaining parts taken from reference TRBV7-2 and TRBJ2-3, reads GAGVSQSPSNKVTEKGKDVELRCDPISGHTALYWYRQSLGQGLEFLIYFQGNSAPDKSGLPSDRFSAERTGGSVSTLTIQRTQQEDSAVYLCASNPRLAGPSTDTQYFGPGTRLTVL.

J is TRBJ1-2 and V is TRBV9, with 11 bases matching TRBD1. CDR1 is SGDLS, CDR2 YYNGEE, per germline. CDR3 size: 17 residues. V lost 3 bases to trimming and J lost 4 bases; unmatched junction nucleotides: 11. CDR3 loop: CASSAPGQGGLGYGYTF. CDR3 nucleotide sequence: TGTGCCAGCAGCGCACCGGGACAGGGGGGATTGGGCTATGGCTACACCTTC.

The rearrangement joins TRBV7-2 to TRBJ1-2; D possibly corresponds to TRBD1 (5 bases). The V gene's germline CDR1 is SGHTA and CDR2 FQGNSA. This CDR3 spans 15 amino acids. The V end lost 5 bases, the J end lost 1 base, and 14 bases lay between the germline ends. CDR3 in amino acids: CASSPETANNYGYTF. The CDR3 region has the DNA TGTGCCAGCAGCCCAGAGACAGCAAATAACTATGGCTACACCTTC.

The V and J genes are TRBV19 and TRBJ1-1; 8 nucleotides match TRBD1. Trimming took 5 bases from V and 8 from J; bases not matched to a gene: 4. The CDR3 spans 12 residues. Germline CDR1 is LNHDA and CDR2 is SQIVND (reference sequence). The CDR3 here is CASSSRQGEAFF. CDR3 sequence (DNA): TGTGCCAGTAGTTCAAGACAGGGGGAAGCTTTCTTT.

V usage is TRBV9 and J usage is TRBJ2-7; no clear D. The CDR3 runs 14 residues. CDR1 SGDLS and CDR2 YYNGEE come from the germline V gene. Trimming took 4 bases from V and 0 from J, leaving 11 bases between them. As DNA, the CDR3 is TGTGCCAGCAGCTTCTCCGGGTCCTCCTACGAGCAGTACTTC. Its protein product is CASSFSGSSYEQYF.

This clone was observed once. The chain carries TRBV19 and TRBJ1-1, with a weak D call TRBD1 (5 bases). Between the trimmed V and J ends, which lost 6 bases and 2 bases, there was a span of 10 bases. The CDR3 runs to 13 residues. Germline V lookup: CDR1 LNHDA, CDR2 SQIVND (reference sequence). The CDR3 region is CASSRGVNTEAFF. DNA for the CDR3: TGTGCCAGTAGCCGGGGGGTTAACACTGAAGCTTTCTTT. Together with reference TRBV19 and TRBJ1-1, the CDR3 gives the full variable domain: DGGITQSPKYLFRKEGQNVTLSCEQNLNHDAMYWYRQDPGQGLRLIYYSQIVNDFQKGDIAEGYSVSREKKESFPLTVTSAQKNPTAFYLCASSRGVNTEAFFGQGTRLTVV.

This clone was seen once. The genes are TRBV10-3 and TRBJ2-1; possible D gene TRBD1, 5 bases. CDR3 length: 15 residues. Trimming stripped 6 bases from V and 9 bases from J, with 21 bases between. From germline, CDR1 is ENHRY and CDR2 SYGVKD. The CDR3 spells CAISPQGPPWGEQFF. CDR3 nucleotides: TGTGCCATCAGCCCTCAGGGTCCTCCCTGGGGTGAGCAGTTCTTC.

The chain recombines TRBV11-3 with TRBJ2-2, with unresolved D. Germline V gives CDR1 SGHNT, CDR2 YENEEA. This CDR3 comprises 15 residues. Trimming removed 4 bases from V and 6 bases from J, with 15 bases in between. The CDR3 DNA is TGTGCCAGCAGCTATCAGAGGCCCCCGTCCGGGGAGCTGTTTTTT. Residues: CASSYQRPPSGELFF.

This chain uses TRBV5-5 with TRBJ2-1, with D maybe TRBD1 (6 bases). The ends were cut back, 0 bases at V and 6 bases at J, with 19 bases in the middle. Germline values: CDR1 SGHKS, CDR2 YYEKEE (reference sequence). The CDR3 is 17 amino acids. This chain's CDR3 is CASSLEGLGRTANEQFF. DNA for the CDR3: TGTGCCAGCAGCTTGGAGGGGTTGGGTAGGACAGCCAATGAGCAGTTCTTC.

The J gene is TRBJ1-4, the V gene TRBV27; D is undetermined. V lost 2 bases and J lost 3, with 10 bases in between. Germline V gene data show CDR1 as MNHEY and CDR2 as SMNVEV (reference sequence). This CDR3 is built from 15 residues. CDR3 bases: TGTGCCAGCAGTTTAACATGGCAGGCTAATGAAAAACTGTTTTTT. It translates to CASSLTWQANEKLFF.

The chain is built from TRBV10-3 and TRBJ1-1; TRBD1 is a possible D gene (5 bases). CDR3 length equals 15 residues. V shed 10 bases and J shed 4 bases, with 22 bases lying between them. The germline CDR1 and CDR2 sequences are ENHRY and SYGVKD. This CDR3 is CATSTGGIGITEAFF. The CDR3 bases are TGTGCCACTTCCACGGGGGGGATAGGAATCACTGAAGCTTTCTTT.

The rearrangement joins TRBV6-5 to TRBJ1-2, with D hard to call. The germline V gene has CDR1 MNHEY and CDR2 SVGAGI. Trimming cost V 0 bases and J 0 bases, with 8 bases left between them. The length of the CDR3 is 15 residues. Here the CDR3 DNA reads TGTGCCAGCAGTTACTCGGCGGCCTCTAACTATGGCTACACCTTC. Residues: CASSYSAASNYGYTF.

The rearrangement joins TRBV7-6 to TRBJ2-5, with D perhaps matching TRBD2 (7 bases). The CDR3 has 14 residues. V was clipped by 5 bases and J by 7 bases, with 17 bases between them. Germline V gene lookup returns CDR1 SGHVS and CDR2 FNYEAQ. The CDR3 region is CASSAWGGTGTQYF. Here the CDR3 DNA reads TGTGCCAGCAGCGCCTGGGGGGGCACGGGGACCCAGTACTTC.

The rearrangement joins TRBV27 to TRBJ2-6; D may be TRBD2 (5 bases). The CDR3 is 17 residues long. The V end lost 3 bases, the J end lost 0 bases, and 12 bases lay between the germline ends. Looked up from germline, CDR1 is MNHEY and CDR2 is SMNVEV (reference sequence). The CDR3 DNA sequence: TGTGCCAGCAGTTTGAGGGCGGTAAGCTCTGGGGCCAACGTCCTGACTTTC. Its translation is CASSLRAVSSGANVLTF.

The genes are TRBV7-2 and TRBJ2-4, with D perhaps TRBD1 (5 bases). This CDR3 is 17 amino acids long. Trimming removed 1 base at V and 0 bases at J, with 13 bases between. Germline V gene lookup returns CDR1 SGHTA and CDR2 FQGNSA. The CDR3 region is CASSLGFRVLAKNIQYF. The CDR3 DNA sequence: TGTGCCAGCAGCTTAGGGTTCAGGGTCTTAGCCAAAAACATTCAGTACTTC.

This clone appeared a few times. The chain is built from TRBV25-1 and TRBJ1-6; D unclear. Between the trimmed V and J ends, which lost 5 bases and 5 bases, there was a span of 4 bases. CDR1 MGHDK and CDR2 SYGVNS come from the germline V gene. CDR3 length: 12 residues. The CDR3 coding sequence is TGTGCCAGCAGTAACAATAATTCACCCCTCCACTTT. It yields the protein CASSNNNSPLHF.

The rearrangement links TRBV2 to TRBJ2-5; a possible D gene is TRBD2 (5 bases). This CDR3 has 13 amino acids. Trimming removed 8 bases at V and 3 bases at J, with 13 bases between. Germline V gene data show CDR1 as SNHLY and CDR2 as FYNNEI. For the CDR3, the DNA is TGTGCCAGCTTCAGAGGGTTCGAAGAGACCCAGTACTTC. Amino acids: CASFRGFEETQYF.

The V call is TRBV9, the J call TRBJ1-1, with D perhaps matching TRBD1 (6 bases). Germline CDR1 SGDLS, CDR2 YYNGEE. The V end was cut by 1 base, the J end by 1 base, with 14 bases between. The CDR3 extends over 16 amino acids. The CDR3 region has the DNA TGTGCCAGCAGCGTATTTAGCGGGGGCGGGAACACTGAAGCTTTCTTT. This encodes CASSVFSGGGNTEAFF.

CDR3 sequence (DNA): TGTGCCAGCAGCTTGTCGGGAGGGCCTGGAAATGAGCAGTTCTTC. This sequence encodes CASSLSGGPGNEQFF. This chain joins TRBV7-8 and TRBJ2-1; 8 nucleotides align to TRBD2. The V gene end was trimmed by 3 bases and the J gene end by 7 bases; junction bases not matched to a gene: 8. CDR1 and CDR2 (germline): SGHVS, FQNEAQ. The CDR3 is made up of 15 amino acids. Together with reference TRBV7-8 and TRBJ2-1, the CDR3 gives the full variable domain: GAGVSQSPRYKVAKRGQDVALRCDPISGHVSLFWYQQALGQGPEFLTYFQNEAQLDKSGLPSDRFFAERPEGSVSTLKIQRTQQEDSAVYLCASSLSGGPGNEQFFGPGTRLTVL.

The V call is TRBV6-5, the J call TRBJ1-1; D is possibly TRBD1 (6 bases). V was trimmed by 6 bases and J by 3 bases, leaving 11 bases between them. The CDR3 runs to 13 residues. Germline V lookup: CDR1 MNHEY, CDR2 SVGAGI. The CDR3 is CASSRGAYTEAFF. The CDR3 DNA reads TGTGCCAGCAGCCGGGGGGCTTACACTGAAGCTTTCTTT.